A single sample gave rise to the 3 T cell receptor beta chains below, sequenced in a study of T cell changes during pregnancy in multiple sclerosis. Repertoires were generated with immunoSEQ multiplex PCR, while TCRdb's copy carries only in-frame clones and drops some. The sample lists around 35,000 clones; approximately 90% were seen once. Sequenced material: CD8+ T cells from peripheral blood mononuclear cells, taken before pregnancy. Receptors were obtained from a female donor with multiple sclerosis, enrolled in a pregnancy study.

This chain uses TRBV5-4 with TRBJ1-1; no firm D call. This CDR3 has 12 amino acids. Germline V CDR1 and CDR2: SGHNT, YYREEE (reference sequence). Trimming cost V 1 base and J 6 bases, with 7 bases left between them. The CDR3 DNA follows: TGTGCCAGCAGCTTGTCGTTCGCTGAAGCTTTCTTT. It codes for CASSLSFAEAFF.

CDR3 residues: CASKAGAETGELFF. In DNA, the CDR3 is TGTGCCAGTAAGGCAGGGGCGGAGACCGGGGAGCTGTTTTTT. The V call is TRBV19, the J call TRBJ2-2; tentative D call: TRBD1 (6 bases). The germline CDR1 and CDR2 sequences are LNHDA and SQIVND (reference sequence). Trimming left V 7 bases short and J 5 bases short, with 14 bases between. The CDR3 runs to 14 residues.

The chain uses TRBV11-2 and TRBJ2-7; D gene uncertain. The length of the CDR3 is 11 residues. Deletions cut 5 bases from V and 5 bases from J, with 7 bases between. Germline CDR1 reads SGHAT; CDR2 reads FQNNGV. The CDR3 reads CASSLYNEQYF. The CDR3 nucleotides are TGTGCCAGCAGCCTTTATAACGAGCAGTACTTC.